The clone carrying this T cell receptor beta chain was counted only a few times. Its antigen is unidentified. The data were obtained in a study of response to subunit inactivated influenza vaccine. One entry per CDR3 protein results from TCRdb running MiXCR on the RT-PCR reads. Counted here are approximately 700,000 distinct CDR3 sequences, more than 11% occurring once; the ten biggest clones make up 5.5% to 7%. Regarding the study as a whole: That few new T cells are recruited by each seasonal influenza vaccination was the authors' suggestion.

The length of the CDR3 is 15 residues. The V end lost 0 bases, the J end lost 3 bases, and 12 bases lay between the germline ends. Germline CDR1 is MNHEY and CDR2 is SVGAGI. This TCR was recovered from a man between 50 and 59 years old who received an inactivated influenza vaccine. The rearrangement joins TRBV6-5 to TRBJ2-7; weak D call: TRBD1 (6 bases). The sample in question was PBMCs from blood, obtained around 15 days before vaccination. CDR3 sequence: CASSYSRGQIYEQYF. CDR3 nucleotides: TGTGCCAGCAGTTACTCTCGCGGACAGATCTACGAGCAGTACTTC.